This T cell receptor (beta chain) stems from a study of blood T cell repertoires in COVID-19. Trimming shortened V by 3 bases and J by 4 bases, and 12 bases separated the two germline ends. From germline, CDR1 is KGHSH and CDR2 LQKENI. The CDR3 covers 14 residues. Original processing notes: Reference gene primers were amplified, and this amplification served to estimate nucleated cell counts. Here immunoSEQ multiplex PCR was the method, and the copy in TCRdb shows in-frame clones only, minus some. That table is the source of V, J and clone size, and D and trimming were worked out from the DNA. The sample records around 27,000 clones, about 90% being singletons.

V gene TRBV18 combines with J gene TRBJ2-5; no reliable D call. The source is a human donor in a cohort sampled during active COVID-19. The specimen sequenced was peripheral blood. This CDR3 reads CASSPHLRRETQYF. The CDR3 DNA follows: TGTGCCAGCTCACCCCATCTTAGGAGAGAGACCCAGTACTTC. Supplemented by reference TRBV18 and TRBJ2-5, the full variable domain reads NAGVMQNPRHLVRRRGQEARLRCSPMKGHSHVYWYRQLPEEGLKFMVYLQKENIIDESGMPKERFSAEFPKEGPSILRIQQVVRGDSAAYFCASSPHLRRETQYFGPGTRLLVL.